This is a list of T cell receptor beta chains from one sample in a study of T cell responses to AZD1222 COVID-19 vaccine. The repertoire was sequenced with immunoSEQ multiplex PCR; TCRdb's copy has only in-frame clones and lacks some. The sample has more than 95,000 clones, around 80% seen once. The specimen was peripheral blood, collected 28 days after the second AZD1222 dose. The source of these receptors is an adult who received the AZD1222 COVID-19 vaccine. The CDR3 runs from the conserved cysteine through the conserved F or W. A D gene is named only where the DNA matches it firmly. Expanded clones get a size class; other rows say once, few or many, or leave the size out.

>TRBD1|15|TRBJ2-1|.|TRBV29-1
CSVEDGQGAVNEQFF
TGCAGCGTTGAAGATGGCCAGGGGGCTGTCAATGAGCAGTTCTTC
>.|8|TRBJ1-2|.|TRBV29-1
CSVEEGRF
TGCAGCGTTGAAGAAGGGAGGTTC
>.|16|TRBJ1-3|few|TRBV15
CATSRDVDGAGNTIYF
TGTGCCACCAGCAGAGATGTAGACGGAGCTGGAAACACCATATATTTT
>TRBD2|16|TRBJ2-3|.|TRBV4-3
CASSQAVAGGSDTQYF
TGCGCCAGCAGCCAAGCGGTAGCGGGGGGTTCAGATACGCAGTATTTT
>.|14|TRBJ2-5|.|TRBV14
CASSFLGQQETQYF
TGTGCCAGCAGCTTTCTCGGGCAGCAAGAGACCCAGTACTTC
>.|14|TRBJ1-2|.|TRBV6-5
CASTLSTGLHGYTF
TGTGCCAGCACCCTGTCTACGGGACTTCATGGCTACACCTTC
>.|16|TRBJ1-1|.|TRBV18
CASSQHPGQGNTEAFF
TGTGCCAGCTCACAACACCCGGGGCAGGGGAACACTGAAGCTTTCTTT
>.|15|TRBJ1-1|.|TRBV6-5
CASSVRDNTNTEAFF
TGTGCCAGCAGCGTCCGGGACAACACGAACACTGAAGCTTTCTTT
>TRBD1|15|TRBJ2-1|.|TRBV7-2
CASSLAWDSYNEQFF
TGTGCCAGCAGCTTAGCGTGGGACAGTTACAATGAGCAGTTCTTC
>.|15|TRBJ1-1|.|TRBV18
CASSPPGRGNTEAFF
TGTGCCAGCTCACCACCGGGAAGGGGTAACACTGAAGCTTTCTTT
>.|15|TRBJ1-4|.|TRBV4-1
CASSQARQGNEKLFF
TGCGCCAGCAGCCAAGCCCGGCAGGGTAATGAAAAACTGTTTTTT
>.|16|TRBJ1-3|.|TRBV7-8
CASRLNRQVSGNTIYF
TGTGCCAGCAGACTTAATCGACAGGTTTCTGGAAACACCATATATTTT
>TRBD1|14|TRBJ2-7|.|TRBV28
CASKPTGGIYEQYF
TGTGCCAGCAAACCTACAGGGGGCATATACGAGCAGTACTTC
>.|13|TRBJ1-5|.|TRBV2
CASSDRPVQPQHF
TGTGCCAGCAGTGACAGGCCCGTCCAGCCCCAGCATTTT
>.|16|TRBJ1-2|.|TRBV4-2
CASSGGKLPANYGYTF
TGTGCCAGCTCCGGGGGAAAGCTTCCAGCTAACTATGGCTACACCTTC
>.|14|TRBJ2-7|.|TRBV9
CASSVTPTSYEQYF
TGTGCCAGCAGCGTAACTCCGACTTCCTACGAGCAGTACTTC
>.|13|TRBJ1-3|.|TRBV7-2
CASRLSQGNTIYF
TGTGCCAGCAGGTTATCCCAGGGAAACACCATATATTTT
>TRBD2|15|TRBJ2-5|.|TRBV3-1/TRBV3-2
CASSQGLGLGGTQYF
TGTGCCAGCAGCCAAGGTTTGGGACTAGGGGGGACCCAGTACTTC
>TRBD1|15|TRBJ1-2|.|TRBV7-2
CASSLTGQGSYGYTF
TGTGCCAGCAGCTTAACCGGACAGGGGTCCTATGGCTACACCTTC
>TRBD2|14|TRBJ2-3|few|TRBV5-1
CASSISGGPDTQYF
TGCGCCAGCAGCATTAGCGGGGGACCAGATACGCAGTATTTT
>TRBD1|17|TRBJ1-5|.|TRBV27
CASSPGRDRAYNQPQHF
TGTGCCAGCAGTCCCGGGAGGGACAGGGCGTACAATCAGCCCCAGCATTTT
>.|14|TRBJ1-2|.|TRBV15
CATSPGTFNYGYTF
TGTGCCACCAGCCCCGGGACATTCAACTATGGCTACACCTTC
>.|14|TRBJ1-4|few|TRBV5-6
CASSLTGSNEKLFF
TGTGCCAGCAGCTTAACGGGTTCTAATGAAAAACTGTTTTTT
>.|14|TRBJ2-2|.|TRBV19
CASMDSLRTGELFF
TGTGCCAGTATGGACAGTCTAAGGACCGGGGAGCTGTTTTTT
>.|14|TRBJ1-2|.|TRBV7-6
CASSSQAGNYGYTF
TGTGCCAGCAGCTCACAGGCGGGAAACTATGGCTACACCTTC
>.|13|TRBJ2-7|.|TRBV18
CASSTPREGEQYF
TGTGCCAGCTCGACTCCCAGGGAAGGCGAGCAGTACTTC
>TRBD1|12|TRBJ1-2|once|TRBV28
CASGGTGDGYTF
TGTGCCAGCGGAGGGACAGGGGATGGCTACACCTTC
>.|12|TRBJ1-1|.|TRBV28
CASSLFDTEAFF
TGTGCCAGCAGTTTATTTGACACTGAAGCTTTCTTT
>.|15|TRBJ2-2|.|TRBV4-1
CASSHSYGNPGELFF
TGCGCCAGCAGCCATTCTTACGGGAATCCCGGGGAGCTGTTTTTT
>.|15|TRBJ1-1|.|TRBV5-1
CASRPGEGRYTEAFF
TGCGCCAGCAGGCCCGGGGAGGGTAGGTACACTGAAGCTTTCTTT
>.|14|TRBJ1-3|few|TRBV6-5
CASTDRRVANTIYF
TGTGCCAGCACCGACAGGCGGGTGGCAAACACCATATATTTT
>.|15|TRBJ1-6|.|TRBV6-5
CASSSESSYNSPLHF
TGTGCCAGCAGTTCGGAGAGCTCCTATAATTCACCCCTCCACTTT
>.|14|TRBJ2-3|.|TRBV2
CASSEGQSTDTQYF
TGTGCCAGCAGTGAAGGACAGTCCACAGATACGCAGTATTTT
>TRBD1|17|TRBJ1-5|once|TRBV28
CASSFRDRGYSNQPQHF
TGTGCCAGCAGTTTCCGGGACAGAGGATATAGCAATCAGCCCCAGCATTTT
>.|14|TRBJ1-2|.|TRBV28
CASSQGQSYYGYTF
TGTGCCAGCAGCCAAGGACAGTCCTACTATGGCTACACCTTC
>.|15|TRBJ1-5|.|TRBV11-2
CASSLNPESNQPQHF
TGTGCCAGCAGCTTAAACCCTGAGAGCAATCAGCCCCAGCATTTT
>TRBD1|15|TRBJ1-6|.|TRBV6-5
CASSSEDRGNSPLHF
TGTGCCAGCAGTTCAGAGGACAGGGGAAATTCACCCCTCCACTTT
>TRBD2|18|TRBJ2-1|.|TRBV4-2
CASSQERSGGKKYNEQFF
TGTGCCAGCAGCCAAGAGCGCAGCGGGGGGAAGAAATACAATGAGCAGTTCTTC
>.|15|TRBJ2-7|few|TRBV5-6
CASSLAPVPTYEQYF
TGTGCCAGCAGCTTGGCCCCGGTCCCTACCTACGAGCAGTACTTC
>.|12|TRBJ2-1|.|TRBV7-2
CASSLARKVKFF
TGTGCCAGCAGCTTAGCGCGTAAGGTAAAGTTCTTC
>.|16|TRBJ1-2|.|TRBV19
CASSIVVSASGEGYTF
TGTGCCAGTAGTATAGTCGTATCAGCATCGGGGGAAGGCTACACCTTC
>.|15|TRBJ2-6|once|TRBV28
CASIGQYSGANVLTF
TGTGCCAGCATCGGGCAATACTCTGGGGCCAACGTCCTGACTTTC
>.|14|TRBJ2-7|.|TRBV4-3
CASSQGTGKYEQYF
TGCGCCAGCAGCCAAGGTACAGGGAAGTACGAGCAGTACTTC
>TRBD1|14|TRBJ2-7|.|TRBV6-5
CASSFGTGTYEQYF
TGTGCCAGCAGTTTTGGGACAGGGACTTACGAGCAGTACTTC
>.|17|TRBJ2-2|.|TRBV18
CASSPLLGPANTGELFF
TGTGCCAGCTCACCCTTGCTCGGGCCTGCGAACACCGGGGAGCTGTTTTTT
>TRBD1|13|TRBJ2-7|many|TRBV12-3/TRBV12-4
CATMTGGAGEQYF
TGTGCCACCATGACAGGGGGCGCGGGCGAGCAGTACTTC
>TRBD1|14|TRBJ1-1|.|TRBV7-2
CASSLALTDRGAFF
TGTGCCAGCAGCTTAGCTTTGACAGACAGGGGAGCTTTCTTT
>.|14|TRBJ2-5|.|TRBV5-1
CASPKRGDQETQYF
TGCGCCAGCCCGAAGAGGGGGGACCAAGAGACCCAGTACTTC
>.|15|TRBJ1-5|once|TRBV19
CASSTSRGAGQPQHF
TGTGCCAGTAGTACTTCGCGTGGGGCGGGTCAGCCCCAGCATTTT
>TRBD2|14|TRBJ2-5|.|TRBV14
CASSLTGTGGTQYF
TGTGCCAGCAGCTTGACCGGGACGGGGGGGACCCAGTACTTC
>.|15|TRBJ1-1|.|TRBV25-1
CASSSPTGVVTEAFF
TGTGCCAGCAGTTCCCCGACAGGTGTGGTCACTGAAGCTTTCTTT
>.|14|TRBJ2-3|.|TRBV5-4
CASSLGGFADTQYF
TGTGCCAGCAGCTTGGGGGGATTCGCAGATACGCAGTATTTT
>.|13|TRBJ2-7|.|TRBV3-1/TRBV3-2
CASSQEWGYEQYF
TGTGCCAGCAGCCAAGAGTGGGGGTACGAGCAGTACTTC
>TRBD1|16|TRBJ1-4|.|TRBV4-3
CASSQDLRTGGEKLFF
TGCGCCAGCAGCCAAGATCTCAGGACAGGAGGTGAAAAACTGTTTTTT